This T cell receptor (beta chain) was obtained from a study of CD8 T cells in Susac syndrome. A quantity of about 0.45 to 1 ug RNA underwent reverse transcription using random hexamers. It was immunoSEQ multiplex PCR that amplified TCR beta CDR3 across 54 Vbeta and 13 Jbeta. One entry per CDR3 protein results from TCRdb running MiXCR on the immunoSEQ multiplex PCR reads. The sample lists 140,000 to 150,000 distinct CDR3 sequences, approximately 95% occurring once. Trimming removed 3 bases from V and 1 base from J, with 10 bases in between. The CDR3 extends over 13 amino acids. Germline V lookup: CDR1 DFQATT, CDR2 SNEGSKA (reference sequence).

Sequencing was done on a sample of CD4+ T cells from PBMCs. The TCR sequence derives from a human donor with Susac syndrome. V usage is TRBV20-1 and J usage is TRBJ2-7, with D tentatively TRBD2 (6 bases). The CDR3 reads CSARGGPSYEQYF. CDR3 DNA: TGCAGTGCTAGGGGGGGACCGTCCTACGAGCAGTACTTC.